This TCR beta chain was observed in a study of beta chain features in type 1 diabetes. Study findings and constraints: No resolution was reached here on whether HLA type influences TCRB rearrangement. Junctions at VDJ sites from type 1 diabetes patients had fewer insertions and more deletions.

Expressed TCRB transcripts were sequenced, since all the RNA that had been isolated was reverse transcribed. Assay: immunoSEQ multiplex PCR; the TCRdb copy retains only in-frame clones and omits some. The sample includes more than 150,000 clones, about 13% of them seen just once. As for this clone: The target antigen is unknown.

Germline CDR1 and CDR2: LGHNA and YNFKEQ. Trimming removed 5 bases from V and 3 bases from J; junction bases left unmatched: 8. The CDR3 is 15 residues long. The clonotype was recovered from a young woman in good health. Sequences were obtained from central memory CD4+ T cells from blood. The chain has TRBV4-2 and TRBJ1-2; 8 nucleotides align to TRBD1. In nucleotides, the CDR3 is TGTGCCAGCAGCTTGGCCCAGGGGGCTGACTATGGCTACACCTTC. Residues: CASSLAQGADYGYTF.